This TCR beta chain was recorded in a study of molecular identifiers for immune sequencing clone quantification. General study results and limits: Whereas naive cells kept under 1% of molecules in clones above 20 RNA copies, such clones held over 97% in effectors.

Naive CD8 sequencing libraries were generated from roughly 20,000 to 1,000,000 sorted cells, with 10%, 30% or 50% RNA as input. Note on this clonotype: The antigen is unknown.

Listed TCR primers and previously described methods were used for bulk TCR libraries. TCRdb re-derived calls from the PCR reads in MiXCR, one entry per CDR3 protein. The repertoire holds roughly 630,000 distinct CDR3 sequences, with 25% as singletons. The sample comprised naive CD8+ T cells from blood, with Jurkat cell RNA spiked in. Indicated subset: FACS-sorted CD8+CD4-CCR7+CD45RA+ naive T cells. The TCR originated in a human donor in good health. Some libraries in this study had Jurkat cell RNA spiked in.

CDR3 in DNA: TGCAGCGTTGGTCATGGCTACACCTTC. Residues: CSVGHGYTF. J is TRBJ1-2 and V is TRBV29-1; no clear D gene. The germline CDR1 and CDR2 sequences are SQVTM and ANQGSEA. The CDR3 length is 9 residues. V lost 4 bases to trimming and J lost 6 bases, with 3 bases between them.